Shown below are 23 T cell receptor beta chains from a single sample sequenced in a study of blood T cell repertoires in COVID-19. Profiled with immunoSEQ multiplex PCR; TCRdb holds only in-frame clones, not every one. In the table there are some 70,000 clones, 88% of which are singletons. Sequences were obtained from peripheral blood. These receptors were collected from a woman in her sixties with COVID-19, enrolled during active disease.

The table lists this clone with a count of one. The rearrangement joins TRBV5-8 to TRBJ1-2; D is ambiguous. V gave up 9 bases and J gave up 2 bases, with 5 bases separating them. There are 10 residues in the CDR3. Looked up from germline, CDR1 is SGHTS and CDR2 is YDEGEE. CDR3 in amino acids: CATRNYGYTF. Here the CDR3 DNA reads TGTGCCACGAGGAACTATGGCTACACCTTC.

This clone appeared once. The genes are TRBV2 and TRBJ2-7, with D possibly TRBD2 on 6 matching bases. The CDR3 is 15 residues long. The V gene lost 5 bases and the J gene lost 0 bases, with 14 bases spanning the gap. Germline CDR1 and CDR2: SNHLY and FYNNEI. The CDR3 is CASSFRDFASYEQYF. CDR3 nucleotides: TGTGCCAGCAGTTTCCGGGACTTCGCCTCCTACGAGCAGTACTTC.

In this sample, this clone turned up once. The rearrangement uses TRBV7-9 and TRBJ2-7; possible D gene TRBD1, 6 bases. The V and J ends lost 8 bases and 1 base respectively, with 15 bases between them. Looked up from germline, CDR1 is SEHNR and CDR2 is FQNEAQ (reference sequence). CDR3 length: 14 residues. The CDR3 DNA follows: TGTGCCAGCGGCCGACAGGAGGATTCCTACGAGCAGTACTTC. This translates into CASGRQEDSYEQYF.

There are a few counts of this clone. V gene TRBV7-2 combines with J gene TRBJ1-5, with a tentative D call TRBD1 (5 bases). V shed 4 bases and J shed 3 bases, with 13 bases lying between them. The CDR3 covers 15 residues. Germline V gene data show CDR1 as SGHTA and CDR2 as FQGNSA. CDR3 protein: CASSSVSGANQPQHF. CDR3 bases: TGTGCCAGCAGCTCTGTCAGCGGGGCCAATCAGCCCCAGCATTTT.

V is TRBV4-3 and J is TRBJ2-6; D is uncertain. Germline-derived CDR1 and CDR2 are LGHNA and YSLEER. The CDR3 is made up of 16 amino acids. V lost 3 bases and J 0 bases, leaving 9 bases between the germline ends. The CDR3 here is CASSQVARSGANVLTF. The CDR3 DNA is TGCGCCAGCAGCCAGGTAGCCCGCTCTGGGGCCAACGTCCTGACTTTC.

The J gene is TRBJ2-7, the V gene TRBV7-8; unclear D gene. Trimming removed 3 bases at V and 0 bases at J, with 12 bases between. The CDR3 length is 15 residues. CDR1 is SGHVS and CDR2 is FQNEAQ in the germline V gene. The CDR3, as DNA: TGTGCCAGCAGCTTGACCCCACAGAGCTCCTACGAGCAGTACTTC. Translated, it gives CASSLTPQSSYEQYF.

The chain couples TRBV7-8 to TRBJ1-5; D call uncertain. CDR1 and CDR2 from the germline V gene are SGHVS and FQNEAQ. V was clipped by 3 bases and J by 3 bases, with 6 bases between them. The CDR3 has 13 amino acids. The CDR3 coding sequence is TGTGCCAGCAGCTTCCAGAACAATCAGCCCCAGCATTTT. Its protein product is CASSFQNNQPQHF.

This chain joins TRBV5-4 and TRBJ1-4; the match to TRBD1 covers 8 bases. The germline gives CDR1 SGHNT, CDR2 YYREEE (reference sequence). The V gene end was trimmed by 4 bases and the J gene end by 6 bases; junction bases not matched to a gene: 8. CDR3 length equals 15 residues. The CDR3 nucleotides read TGTGCCAGCAGCCGGTTTACAGGGGGGGATGAAAAACTGTTTTTT. It specifies CASSRFTGGDEKLFF.

A single count supports this clone. V usage is TRBV28 and J usage is TRBJ2-2, with D maybe TRBD1 (6 bases). Trimming shortened V by 7 bases and J by 5 bases, and 14 bases separated the two germline ends. The germline CDR1 and CDR2 sequences are MDHEN and SYDVKM. The CDR3 runs 14 residues. The CDR3 DNA reads TGTGCCAGCAACGGACAGCGGATGACCGGGGAGCTGTTTTTT. Protein: CASNGQRMTGELFF.

The chain links TRBV3-1 (or the pseudogene TRBV3-2) to TRBJ1-1, with 8 bases lining up with TRBD1. Germline V CDR1 and CDR2: LGHDT, YNNKEL (reference sequence). After removal of 5 bases from V and 1 base from J, the junction contained 6 bases not matched to a gene. The CDR3 length is 15 residues. CDR3 in amino acids: CASSSPGQGNTEAFF. The DNA of the CDR3 is TGTGCCAGCAGCTCCCCCGGACAGGGGAACACTGAAGCTTTCTTT.

The chain uses TRBV4-3 and TRBJ1-3; D gene uncertain. V shed 0 bases and J shed 0 bases, with 3 bases lying between them. This CDR3 region has 14 residues. Germline CDR1 reads LGHNA; CDR2 reads YSLEER. The CDR3 coding sequence is TGCGCCAGCAGCCAAGATCGCTCTGGAAACACCATATATTTT. Translated, it gives CASSQDRSGNTIYF.

J is TRBJ2-5 and V is TRBV4-3, with 9 bases fitting TRBD1. The CDR3 loop spans 13 amino acids. Trimming removed 4 bases from V and 3 bases from J; junction bases left unmatched: 0. Germline-derived CDR1 and CDR2 are LGHNA and YSLEER. CDR3 residues: CASSRDREETQYF. The CDR3, as DNA: TGCGCCAGCAGCCGGGACAGGGAAGAGACCCAGTACTTC.

The chain combines TRBV27 with TRBJ2-3; 7 positions match TRBD1. The CDR3 has 15 residues. From germline, CDR1 is MNHEY and CDR2 SMNVEV (reference sequence). The ends lost 5 bases at V and 6 bases at J; junction bases unmatched: 11. CDR3 loop: CASSPLQGRFDTQYF. The DNA of the CDR3 is TGTGCCAGCAGTCCCCTACAGGGGCGCTTCGATACGCAGTATTTT.

This clone showed up just once. The chain couples TRBV6-5 to TRBJ1-1; D remains ambiguous. Trimming took 7 bases from V and 5 from J, leaving 17 bases between them. Looked up from germline, CDR1 is MNHEY and CDR2 is SVGAGI. The CDR3 has 14 amino acids. CDR3: CASTEPSRGTEAFF. CDR3 DNA: TGTGCCAGCACCGAACCAAGCAGAGGGACTGAAGCTTTCTTT.

The chain joins TRBV19 to TRBJ1-6; TRBD1 matches 7 bases. CDR1 and CDR2 (germline): LNHDA, SQIVND (reference sequence). Losses at the gene ends were 5 bases for V and 0 bases for J; bases not matched to a gene: 7. The CDR3 runs 17 residues. The CDR3 here is CASSGDSQSSYNSPLHF. The CDR3 DNA reads TGTGCCAGTAGTGGGGACAGCCAGAGCTCCTATAATTCACCCCTCCACTTT.

This rearrangement joins TRBV11-3 to TRBJ2-7; the match to TRBD1 covers 7 bases. Trimming at V came to 6 bases and at J to 0 bases, leaving 8 bases not matched to a gene. This CDR3 has 15 amino acids. Germline V gives CDR1 SGHNT, CDR2 YENEEA. CDR3 coding DNA: TGTGCCAGCAGAAAGCAGGACAGGAGCTCCTACGAGCAGTACTTC. Its translation: CASRKQDRSSYEQYF.

The genes are TRBV28 and TRBJ1-4; D not certain. Trimming left V 1 base short and J 4 bases short, with 13 bases between. The CDR3 covers 16 residues. Germline CDR1 is MDHEN and CDR2 is SYDVKM. CDR3 sequence: CASSLSGASHNEKLFF. The CDR3 DNA sequence: TGTGCCAGCAGTTTATCGGGTGCCAGCCATAATGAAAAACTGTTTTTT.

The genes are TRBV12-3 or TRBV12-4 and TRBJ1-1; D not resolved. CDR3 size: 13 residues. The V gene lost 6 bases and the J gene lost 1 base, with 9 bases spanning the gap. CDR3: CASSWERNTEAFF. CDR3 bases: TGTGCCAGCAGCTGGGAGCGGAACACTGAAGCTTTCTTT.

The chain employs TRBV7-2 and TRBJ2-5; 8 positions agree with TRBD1. CDR1 is SGHTA, CDR2 FQGNSA, per germline. The CDR3 is 14 residues long. Unmatched junction bases numbered 1, after V lost 3 bases and J lost 1 base. The CDR3 coding sequence is TGTGCCAGCAGCTTGGGACAGGCCCAAGAGACCCAGTACTTC. Protein sequence: CASSLGQAQETQYF.

The chain employs TRBV27 and TRBJ2-5; 7 positions match TRBD2. CDR3 size: 14 residues. The V gene's germline CDR1 is MNHEY and CDR2 SMNVEV (reference sequence). Germline trimming cut 5 bases from V and 1 base from J; bases unmatched to any gene: 4. CDR3 residues: CASSRTRVQETQYF. The DNA of the CDR3 is TGTGCCAGCAGTAGGACTAGAGTCCAAGAGACCCAGTACTTC.

The chain recombines TRBV3-1 (or the pseudogene TRBV3-2) with TRBJ1-5; 11 bases match TRBD1. From germline, CDR1 is LGHDT and CDR2 YNNKEL (reference sequence). This CDR3 spans 15 amino acids. Losses at the gene ends were 3 bases for V and 7 bases for J; bases not matched to a gene: 5. This chain's CDR3 is CASSHAGTGGQPQHF. The CDR3 nucleotides are TGTGCCAGCAGCCATGCCGGGACAGGGGGACAGCCCCAGCATTTT.

This clone has a handful of counts. This chain joins TRBV10-3 and TRBJ2-2; D is possibly TRBD2 (6 bases). V was shortened by 8 bases and J by 6 bases, with 13 bases between the two germline ends. CDR3 size: 13 residues. The V gene's germline CDR1 is ENHRY and CDR2 SYGVKD. The CDR3 bases are TGTGCCATCTATGGCGGGGAAGCCGGGGAGCTGTTTTTT. This translates into CAIYGGEAGELFF.

This rearrangement joins TRBV6-5 to TRBJ2-7, with D possibly TRBD2 on 5 matching bases. Per the germline V gene, CDR1 is MNHEY and CDR2 is SVGAGI. The germline V and J ends were trimmed by 7 bases and 3 bases, with 7 bases remaining between them. The CDR3 has 11 residues. DNA of the CDR3: TGTGCCAGCATCGAGGGCTACGAGCAGTACTTC. It codes for CASIEGYEQYF.